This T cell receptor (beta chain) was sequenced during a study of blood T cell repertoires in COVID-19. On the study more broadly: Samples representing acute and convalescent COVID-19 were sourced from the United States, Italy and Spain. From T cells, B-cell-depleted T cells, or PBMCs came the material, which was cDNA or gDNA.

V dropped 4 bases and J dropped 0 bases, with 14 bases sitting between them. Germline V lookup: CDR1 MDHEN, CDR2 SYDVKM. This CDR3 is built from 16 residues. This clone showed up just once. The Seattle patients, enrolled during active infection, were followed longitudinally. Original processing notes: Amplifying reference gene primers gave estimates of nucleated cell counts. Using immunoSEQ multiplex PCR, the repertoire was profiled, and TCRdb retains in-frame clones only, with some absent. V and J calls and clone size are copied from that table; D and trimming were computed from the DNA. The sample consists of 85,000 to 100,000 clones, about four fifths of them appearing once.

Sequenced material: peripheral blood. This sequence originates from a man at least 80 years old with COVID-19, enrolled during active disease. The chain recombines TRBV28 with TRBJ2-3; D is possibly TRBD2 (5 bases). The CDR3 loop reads CASSYGLSLSTDTQYF. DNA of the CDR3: TGTGCCAGCAGTTATGGACTGTCTCTAAGCACAGATACGCAGTATTTT.